This T cell receptor (beta chain) was obtained from a study of identical twins. TCRdb analysed the 5' RACE reads with MiXCR anew, one entry per CDR3 protein. The sample consists of around 450,000 distinct CDR3 sequences, approximately 14% of them appearing once. The CDR3 is 13 amino acids. The germline V gene has CDR1 DFQATT and CDR2 SNEGSKA (reference sequence). V was trimmed by 2 bases and J by 4 bases, leaving 11 bases between them. The sample was also reused in another study, on yellow fever vaccine responses in identical twins.

The sequenced sample was CD4+ T cells sorted from blood. The source of this sequence is a woman under 30 in good health. The V call is TRBV20-1, the J call TRBJ1-2; D uncertain. CDR3 sequence: CSARLSGLYGYTF. The CDR3 DNA sequence: TGCAGTGCTAGACTGTCAGGACTCTATGGCTACACCTTC.